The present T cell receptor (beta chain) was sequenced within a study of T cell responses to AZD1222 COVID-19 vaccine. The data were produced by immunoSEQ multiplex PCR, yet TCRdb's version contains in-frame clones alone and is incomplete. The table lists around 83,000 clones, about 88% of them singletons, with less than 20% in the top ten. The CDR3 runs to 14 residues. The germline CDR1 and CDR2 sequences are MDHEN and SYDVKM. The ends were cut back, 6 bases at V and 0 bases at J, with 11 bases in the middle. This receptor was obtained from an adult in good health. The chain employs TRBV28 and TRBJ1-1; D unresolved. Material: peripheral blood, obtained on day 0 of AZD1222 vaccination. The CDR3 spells CASSPVVMNTEAFF. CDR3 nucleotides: TGTGCCAGCAGCCCCGTGGTCATGAACACTGAAGCTTTCTTT.